This TCR beta chain is from a study of blood T cell repertoires in COVID-19. Clones were read by immunoSEQ multiplex PCR, and TCRdb kept only the in-frame ones, dropping some. Of tens of thousands of clones listed, roughly 90% were seen once; the top ten hold roughly 0.72%. This CDR3 contains 15 residues. Germline V lookup: CDR1 KGHSH, CDR2 LQKENI. The ends lost 5 bases at V and 0 bases at J; junction bases unmatched: 2. This sequence was found in a woman older than 75 with acute or convalescent COVID-19. J is TRBJ2-1 and V is TRBV18, with TRBD1 matching over 9 bases. The sample consisted of peripheral blood. CDR3 DNA: TGTGCCAGCTCAACAGGGGGCGGCTCCTACAATGAGCAGTTCTTC. Translation: CASSTGGGSYNEQFF.